Listed here are 32 T cell receptor beta chains from one sample, sequenced in a study of CD8 T cells in Susac syndrome. Random hexamers primed reverse transcription of 0.5 to 1 ug RNA. TCRdb used MiXCR to reprocess the immunoSEQ multiplex PCR reads, holding one entry per CDR3 protein. The repertoire holds around 200,000 distinct CDR3 sequences, 80% to 95% seen once, with less than 0.15% in the top ten. The sample was CD8+ T cells from PBMCs. All receptors derive from a human donor with multiple sclerosis.

This clonotype was picked up a small number of times. The rearrangement uses TRBV5-1 and TRBJ2-7, with TRBD2 matching over 14 bases. This CDR3 comprises 16 residues. Unmatched junction bases numbered 2, after V lost 0 bases and J lost 3 bases. CDR1 and CDR2 (germline): SGHRS, YFSETQ. The CDR3 DNA is TGCGCCAGCAGCTTGGAGGGACTAGCGGGGGACTACGAGCAGTACTTC. It yields the protein CASSLEGLAGDYEQYF.

This rearrangement joins TRBV5-1 to TRBJ2-7; tentatively, D is TRBD2 (6 bases). Trimming left V 3 bases short and J 5 bases short, with 12 bases between. The CDR3 is made up of 13 amino acids. Germline V gene data show CDR1 as SGHRS and CDR2 as YFSETQ. As DNA, the CDR3 is TGCGCCAGCAGCTCCTATAGCGGAGACGAGCAGTACTTC. Protein: CASSSYSGDEQYF. Drawing the rest from reference TRBV5-1 and TRBJ2-7, the complete variable domain is KAGVTQTPRYLIKTRGQQVTLSCSPISGHRSVSWYQQTPGQGLQFLFEYFSETQRNKGNFPGRFSGRQFSNSRSEMNVSTLELGDSALYLCASSSYSGDEQYFGPGTRLTVT.

J is TRBJ2-7 and V is TRBV6-6, with D perhaps assigned TRBD1 or TRBD2 (6 bases each). Trimming took off 5 bases at V and 5 bases at J, with 16 bases between the two ends. Germline V CDR1 and CDR2: MNHNY, SVGAGI (reference sequence). The CDR3 sequence is 14 residues long. The CDR3 is CASSDGGLIDEQYF. The DNA for the CDR3 is TGTGCCAGCAGTGACGGGGGCCTAATCGACGAGCAGTACTTC.

V is TRBV2 and J is TRBJ1-5; D is ambiguous. Trimming took off 6 bases at V and 5 bases at J, with 17 bases between the two ends. This CDR3 has 15 amino acids. CDR1 SNHLY and CDR2 FYNNEI come from the germline V gene. The CDR3 loop reads CASSGTPGRDQPQHF. Written as DNA, the CDR3 is TGTGCCAGCAGCGGAACACCGGGCAGAGATCAGCCCCAGCATTTT.

V is TRBV4-1 and J is TRBJ2-7; a possible D gene is TRBD2 (6 bases). The V end was cut by 1 base, the J end by 3 bases, with 19 bases between. Per the germline V gene, CDR1 is MGHRA and CDR2 is YSYEKL. The CDR3 consists of 17 residues. The CDR3 is CASSQGRGGKGNYEQYF. Written as DNA, the CDR3 is TGCGCCAGCAGCCAAGGCCGTGGCGGGAAGGGGAACTACGAGCAGTACTTC.

The chain uses TRBV13 and TRBJ1-1, with TRBD1 matching over 11 bases. The V gene's germline CDR1 is PRHDT and CDR2 FYEKMQ (reference sequence). There are 15 residues in the CDR3. Trimming took 4 bases from V and 2 from J; bases not matched to a gene: 3. CDR3 amino acids: CASSSGQGANTEAFF. Written as DNA, the CDR3 is TGTGCCAGCAGCTCCGGACAGGGGGCAAACACTGAAGCTTTCTTT.

A remark on this clonotype: The junction differs from germline at one of its ends, possibly a read error. The chain carries TRBV5-6 and TRBJ2-7; 8 nucleotides match TRBD1. The CDR3 runs 14 residues. Germline V CDR1 and CDR2: SGHDT, YYEEEE. The CDR3 sequence: CASSFAGGSHEQYF. CDR3 nucleotide sequence: TGTGCCAGCAGCTTCGCAGGGGGCTCCCACGAGCAGTACTTC.

The rearrangement joins TRBV30 to TRBJ1-1, with unresolved D. V was cut by 1 base and J by 2 bases, with 11 bases left in between. In germline, CDR1 is GTSNPN, CDR2 SVGIG (reference sequence). There are 14 residues in the CDR3. The DNA of the CDR3 is TGTGCCTGGAGTGCTCGAGCCTATAACACTGAAGCTTTCTTT. Translation gives CAWSARAYNTEAFF.

This sequence joins TRBV28 and TRBJ2-7, with D possibly matching TRBD2 (6 bases). V was shortened by 7 bases and J by 0 bases, with 7 bases between the two germline ends. The CDR3 runs 12 residues. Per the germline V gene, CDR1 is MDHEN and CDR2 is SYDVKM. CDR3 coding DNA: TGTGCCAGCATGGGAGGCTCCTACGAGCAGTACTTC. Translating gives CASMGGSYEQYF.

The CDR3 reads CASQGQLHYEQYF. The CDR3 nucleotides are TGTGCCAGCCAGGGACAGCTCCACTACGAGCAGTACTTC. The chain links TRBV6-9 to TRBJ2-7; 7 bases line up with TRBD1. The CDR3 length is 13 residues. Germline V gene sequence: CDR1 MNHGY, CDR2 SVAAGI. Germline trimming cut 8 bases from V and 3 bases from J; bases unmatched to any gene: 7.

This chain links TRBV3-1 with TRBJ1-1; D gene ambiguous. With 1 base removed from V and 1 base from J, the gap between germline ends came to 13 bases. The CDR3 runs 16 residues. Germline lookup yields CDR1 LGHDT and CDR2 YNNKEL (reference sequence). CDR3 region: CASSQAGGWTNTEAFF. The CDR3 DNA reads as TGTGCCAGCAGCCAAGCGGGTGGGTGGACGAACACTGAAGCTTTCTTT.

In this sample, this clonotype turned up once. The chain couples TRBV6-5 to TRBJ1-1, with 12 bases fitting TRBD1. In germline, CDR1 is MNHEY, CDR2 SVGAGI. The CDR3 runs 17 residues. V was pared by 4 bases and J by 1 base, with 7 bases of the junction left unmatched. The CDR3 DNA sequence: TGTGCCAGCAGTTCGAAATGGGACAGGGGGCCGAACACTGAAGCTTTCTTT. Translation gives CASSSKWDRGPNTEAFF.

The CDR3 DNA reads as TGTGCCAGCAGTTACCACACCCGGGACACTTTACAGCCCCAGCATTTT. It encodes CASSYHTRDTLQPQHF. The chain employs TRBV6-6 and TRBJ1-5; perhaps TRBD1 as D (6 bases). Deletions cut 2 bases from V and 7 bases from J, with 18 bases between. Germline V gene data show CDR1 as MNHNY and CDR2 as SVGAGI (reference sequence). The CDR3 is 16 residues long.

The chain links TRBV14 to TRBJ1-1; 10 positions match TRBD1. Germline loops: CDR1 SGHDN, CDR2 FVKESK. V was pared by 6 bases and J by 4 bases, with 5 bases of the junction left unmatched. The CDR3 is 14 amino acids. The CDR3 reads CASRPGTGATEAFF. The DNA for the CDR3 is TGTGCCAGCAGACCCGGGACAGGGGCCACTGAAGCTTTCTTT.

In this sample, this clonotype turned up once. This chain connects TRBV10-2 to TRBJ2-2; D could derive from TRBD1 or TRBD2 (5 bases each). Trimming took off 8 bases at V and 0 bases at J, with 7 bases between the two ends. CDR1 and CDR2 from the germline V gene are WSHSY and SAAADI. The CDR3 has 13 amino acids. The CDR3 reads CASGGPNTGELFF. The CDR3 region has the DNA TGCGCCAGCGGGGGACCGAACACCGGGGAGCTGTTTTTT.

This clonotype is a singleton in its sample. The chain links TRBV20-1 to TRBJ2-7; perhaps TRBD1 as D (6 bases). The CDR3 is 15 residues long. CDR1 is DFQATT and CDR2 is SNEGSKA in the germline V gene (reference sequence). V was shortened by 0 bases and J by 0 bases, with 12 bases between the two germline ends. CDR3 in amino acids: CSARELAGASYEQYF. In DNA form, the CDR3 reads TGCAGTGCTAGAGAGCTAGCAGGGGCCTCCTACGAGCAGTACTTC.

The V and J genes are TRBV6-6 and TRBJ2-7, with no clear D. Per germline, CDR1 MNHNY and CDR2 SVGAGI (reference sequence). V was cut by 0 bases and J by 3 bases, with 6 bases left in between. The CDR3 runs 13 residues. CDR3 sequence: CASSYSSVYEQYF. The CDR3 DNA is TGTGCCAGCAGTTACTCGTCGGTCTACGAGCAGTACTTC.

The chain joins TRBV3-1 to TRBJ2-3, with D possibly being TRBD1 (6 bases). Germline CDR1 LGHDT, CDR2 YNNKEL (reference sequence). Trimming took off 3 bases at V and 6 bases at J, with 22 bases between the two ends. CDR3 length: 17 residues. The CDR3 DNA reads as TGTGCCAGCAGCCACCAGGGGAGACACCCCTGGGGGGATACGCAGTATTTT. Amino acid sequence: CASSHQGRHPWGDTQYF.

The chain uses TRBV2 and TRBJ2-3; 14 bases line up with TRBD2. The CDR3 length is 19 residues. V shed 1 base and J 4 bases; nucleotides not matched to a gene: 10. In germline, CDR1 is SNHLY, CDR2 FYNNEI. CDR3 sequence (DNA): TGTGCCAGCAGTGAAGATGTGACTAGCGGGGGGGCTGGAGCAGATACGCAGTATTTT. Translating it yields CASSEDVTSGGAGADTQYF.

This chain uses TRBV9 with TRBJ1-1; perhaps TRBD1 as D (6 bases). Germline values: CDR1 SGDLS, CDR2 YYNGEE. CDR3 length: 15 residues. V lost 0 bases and J lost 5, with 14 bases in between. This CDR3 reads CASSVVYSGVTEAFF. The CDR3 DNA reads TGTGCCAGCAGCGTAGTTTACTCAGGGGTGACTGAAGCTTTCTTT.

The chain employs TRBV7-9 and TRBJ2-1; 12 bases align to TRBD2. The CDR3 sequence is 15 residues long. From germline, CDR1 is SEHNR and CDR2 FQNEAQ (reference sequence). V trimming: 1 base; J trimming: 5 bases; junction bases outside the gene matches: 0. For the CDR3, the DNA is TGTGCCAGCAGCTTAGGGACTAGCGGGGACAATGAGCAGTTCTTC. Protein: CASSLGTSGDNEQFF.

The chain joins TRBV27 to TRBJ1-1; no firm D call. CDR1 MNHEY and CDR2 SMNVEV come from the germline V gene (reference sequence). CDR3 length equals 13 residues. V lost 8 bases and J 1 base, leaving 11 bases between the germline ends. The CDR3 protein is CASAMVGNTEAFF. The CDR3 DNA is TGTGCCAGCGCAATGGTGGGGAACACTGAAGCTTTCTTT.

This sequence joins TRBV12-3 or TRBV12-4 and TRBJ1-5, with 7 bases identical to TRBD1. The length of the CDR3 is 15 residues. The J segment lost 3 bases and the V segment lost 6 bases, leaving 8 bases of the junction unmatched. The CDR3 protein is CASSPTGSLNQPQHF. The CDR3 DNA follows: TGTGCCAGCAGCCCGACAGGGAGCCTCAATCAGCCCCAGCATTTT.

The chain links TRBV7-9 to TRBJ2-7; tentative D call: TRBD1 (6 bases). The CDR3 consists of 14 residues. CDR1 and CDR2 (germline): SEHNR, FQNEAQ (reference sequence). The V gene lost 5 bases and the J gene lost 3 bases, with 14 bases spanning the gap. CDR3 bases: TGTGCCAGCAGCCCGACAGGACCGAACTACGAGCAGTACTTC. It specifies CASSPTGPNYEQYF.

CDR3 bases: TGCGCCAGCAGCTTGGTTGCGGCTGAGCAGTTCTTC. Translation: CASSLVAAEQFF. The genes are TRBV5-1 and TRBJ2-1; D call uncertain. The V end was cut by 0 bases, the J end by 9 bases, with 7 bases between. Per germline, CDR1 SGHRS and CDR2 YFSETQ. The CDR3 contains 12 residues.

In this sample, this clonotype turned up once. The chain combines TRBV5-5 with TRBJ2-5; D unresolved. Looked up from germline, CDR1 is SGHKS and CDR2 is YYEKEE (reference sequence). V was cut by 6 bases and J by 0 bases, with 12 bases left in between. The CDR3 has 14 residues. The CDR3 nucleotides are TGTGCCAGCACCCCTTCGCGGTACCAAGAGACCCAGTACTTC. Its translation is CASTPSRYQETQYF.

The V gene is TRBV29-1, the J gene TRBJ2-7; D perhaps matches TRBD1 (7 bases). Germline V gene lookup returns CDR1 SQVTM and CDR2 ANQGSEA. The germline V and J ends were trimmed by 4 bases and 6 bases, with 13 bases remaining between them. This CDR3 spans 12 amino acids. The CDR3 DNA follows: TGCAGCGTTGTCCGACAGGGAGGCGAGCAGTACTTC. Translating gives CSVVRQGGEQYF.

The chain uses TRBV3-1 and TRBJ1-1; TRBD1 agrees at 8 bases. The CDR3 consists of 15 residues. Germline lookup yields CDR1 LGHDT and CDR2 YNNKEL (reference sequence). V shed 4 bases and J 5 bases; nucleotides not matched to a gene: 9. CDR3 in DNA: TGTGCCAGCAGCCCACAAGGACAGGGCTATACTGAAGCTTTCTTT. As protein: CASSPQGQGYTEAFF.

This chain links TRBV10-3 with TRBJ2-3, with TRBD1 matching 7 bases. CDR1 is ENHRY and CDR2 is SYGVKD in the germline V gene. V lost 2 bases to trimming and J lost 4 bases; unmatched junction nucleotides: 6. This CDR3 has 15 amino acids. The CDR3 DNA sequence: TGTGCCATCAGTGAGCCAGGGGGAGAGGCAGATACGCAGTATTTT. It is translated as CAISEPGGEADTQYF.

The chain combines TRBV14 with TRBJ2-7, with 8 nucleotides matching TRBD2. V shed 4 bases, J shed 3 bases, and the junction held 20 bases outside the gene matches. This CDR3 has 19 residues. Germline CDR1 and CDR2: SGHDN and FVKESK. CDR3 residues: CASSPRSHTTGLVFYEQYF. The CDR3 DNA is TGTGCCAGCAGCCCACGCTCCCATACGACGGGACTAGTGTTCTACGAGCAGTACTTC.

This chain joins TRBV30 and TRBJ1-5, with a tentative D call TRBD1 (6 bases). The CDR3 sequence is 16 residues long. Germline values: CDR1 GTSNPN, CDR2 SVGIG (reference sequence). Trimming stripped 0 bases from V and 0 bases from J, with 12 bases between. CDR3 DNA sequence: TGTGCCTGGAGTGTACGGACAGTTTATAGCAATCAGCCCCAGCATTTT. As protein: CAWSVRTVYSNQPQHF.

A few counts support this clonotype. The chain carries TRBV7-9 and TRBJ1-1; no firm D call. This CDR3 comprises 12 residues. Trimming removed 5 bases from V and 1 base from J, with 5 bases in between. CDR1 and CDR2 (germline): SEHNR, FQNEAQ (reference sequence). CDR3 bases: TGTGCCAGCAGCCCTTGGAACACTGAAGCTTTCTTT. Protein product: CASSPWNTEAFF.